These 30 T cell receptor beta chains came from one sample sequenced in a study of blood T cell repertoires in COVID-19. Method: immunoSEQ multiplex PCR; TCRdb's copy keeps in-frame clones and lacks some. The table lists hundreds of thousands of clones, around nine tenths of them singletons. Sequenced material: peripheral blood. The receptors stem from a woman aged 25 to 45 with acute or convalescent COVID-19.

V and J are TRBV9 and TRBJ2-1; 8 positions agree with TRBD2. In germline, CDR1 is SGDLS, CDR2 YYNGEE. V was clipped by 6 bases and J by 4 bases; unmatched bases: 21. This CDR3 has 19 residues. The CDR3 nucleotides read TGTGCCAGCACCCCGGGAGGGGTCCGTCTCAGAGCCAGATACAATGAGCAGTTCTTC. Translated, it gives CASTPGGVRLRARYNEQFF.

This clone was observed once. The chain joins TRBV28 to TRBJ2-3; 7 bases are a match to TRBD1. CDR1 is MDHEN, CDR2 SYDVKM, per germline. The length of the CDR3 is 15 residues. Trimming at V came to 1 base and at J to 10 bases, leaving 11 bases not matched to a gene. The CDR3 loop reads CASSLSGQREEPQYF. CDR3 sequence (DNA): TGTGCCAGCAGTTTATCGGGACAGAGGGAAGAGCCGCAGTATTTT.

The V gene is TRBV30, the J gene TRBJ2-3; 10 nucleotides line up with TRBD2. Losses at the gene ends were 1 base for V and 4 bases for J; bases not matched to a gene: 11. Germline V CDR1 and CDR2: GTSNPN, SVGIG (reference sequence). There are 17 residues in the CDR3. Here the CDR3 reads CAWSALRTSGVADTQYF. For the CDR3, the DNA is TGTGCCTGGAGTGCCCTGAGAACTAGCGGGGTAGCAGATACGCAGTATTTT. Full variable domain (rest looked up from reference TRBV30 and TRBJ2-3): SQTIHQWPATLVQPVGSPLSLECTVEGTSNPNLYWYRQAAGRGLQLLFYSVGIGQISSEVPQNLSASRPQDRQFILSSKKLLLSDSGFYLCAWSALRTSGVADTQYFGPGTRLTVL.

The genes are TRBV5-8 and TRBJ1-5, with D tentatively TRBD1 (5 bases). The V and J ends lost 4 bases and 2 bases respectively, with 13 bases between them. The CDR3 has 15 amino acids. Germline-derived CDR1 and CDR2 are SGHTS and YDEGEE. The CDR3 sequence is CASSVGQRGNQPQHF. The CDR3 DNA sequence: TGTGCCAGCAGCGTCGGACAAAGAGGCAATCAGCCCCAGCATTTT.

As to this clone: Other nucleotide sequences in the sample specify the same CDR3. V is TRBV5-6 and J is TRBJ1-5, with D uncertain. This CDR3 has 14 residues. The germline CDR1 and CDR2 sequences are SGHDT and YYEEEE. Between the trimmed V and J ends, which lost 1 base and 1 base, there was a span of 6 bases. The CDR3: CASSLRGSNQPQHF. Here the CDR3 DNA reads TGTGCCAGCAGCTTGAGAGGGAGCAATCAGCCCCAGCATTTT.

The rearrangement joins TRBV2 to TRBJ1-3; D is unclear. The V gene lost 3 bases and the J gene lost 2 bases, with 11 bases spanning the gap. The CDR3 loop spans 15 amino acids. Germline CDR1 SNHLY, CDR2 FYNNEI. For the CDR3, the DNA is TGTGCCAGCAGTGACACCGGGGTGGCTGGAAACACCATATATTTT. It translates to CASSDTGVAGNTIYF.

The chain is built from TRBV25-1 and TRBJ1-1; TRBD1 aligns across 10 bases. Germline assignment: CDR1 MGHDK and CDR2 SYGVNS. The V and J ends lost 2 bases and 5 bases, in that order; junction bases with no gene match: 5. CDR3 length: 15 amino acids. The CDR3 bases are TGTGCCAGCAGTGAACCCGGACAGGGGGGGACTGAAGCTTTCTTT. This sequence encodes CASSEPGQGGTEAFF.

The CDR3: CASSPAGQGNIQYF. CDR3 DNA sequence: TGTGCCAGCAGCCCGGCAGGGCAGGGGAACATTCAGTACTTC. The chain carries TRBV7-3 and TRBJ2-4; D perhaps matches TRBD1 (6 bases). The CDR3 extends over 14 amino acids. Germline V gene lookup returns CDR1 SGHTA and CDR2 FQGTGA. V gave up 5 bases and J gave up 7 bases, with 15 bases separating them. Filled out from reference TRBV7-3 and TRBJ2-4, the complete variable domain reads GAGVSQTPSNKVTEKGKYVELRCDPISGHTALYWYRQSLGQGPEFLIYFQGTGAADDSGLPNDRFFAVRPEGSVSTLKIQRTERGDSAVYLCASSPAGQGNIQYFGAGTRLSVL.

The sample holds one count of this clone. The chain combines TRBV14 with TRBJ2-1, with TRBD2 matching over 10 bases. The CDR3 has 17 residues. The germline gives CDR1 SGHDN, CDR2 FVKESK. The junction had 13 bases not matched to a gene; V was cut back by 4 bases and J by 7 bases. The CDR3 loop reads CASSPSSGGAIWNEQFF. CDR3 in DNA: TGTGCCAGCAGCCCCTCTAGCGGGGGTGCCATATGGAATGAGCAGTTCTTC.

Only one count was recorded for this clone. The J gene is TRBJ1-2, the V gene TRBV6-5; 8 nucleotides line up with TRBD1. Germline CDR1 and CDR2: MNHEY and SVGAGI. The CDR3 extends over 12 amino acids. The V gene end was trimmed by 5 bases and the J gene end by 6 bases; junction bases not matched to a gene: 2. CDR3 residues: CASSRTGNGYTF. DNA of the CDR3: TGTGCCAGCAGTAGGACAGGGAATGGCTACACCTTC.

The chain joins TRBV12-3 or TRBV12-4 to TRBJ2-3, with 7 bases lining up with TRBD1. Trimming at V came to 5 bases and at J to 4 bases, leaving 3 bases not matched to a gene. This CDR3 is 13 amino acids long. CDR3 sequence reads: CASSHRGSDTQYF. The CDR3 DNA is TGTGCCAGCAGTCACAGGGGTTCAGATACGCAGTATTTT.

This sequence joins TRBV3-1 (or the pseudogene TRBV3-2) and TRBJ2-2, with 12 bases matching TRBD2. The CDR3 runs 17 residues. Looked up from germline, CDR1 is LGHDT and CDR2 is YNNKEL (reference sequence). After removal of 3 bases from V and 5 bases from J, the junction contained 7 bases not matched to a gene. The CDR3 DNA reads as TGTGCCAGCAGCCACGCCCCTAGCGGGGGGGGGACCGGGGAGCTGTTTTTT. Amino acid sequence: CASSHAPSGGGTGELFF.

The J gene is TRBJ2-2, the V gene TRBV27, with 7 bases aligning to TRBD2. V shed 8 bases, J shed 5 bases, and the junction held 8 bases outside the gene matches. The CDR3 is 14 amino acids. The V gene's germline CDR1 is MNHEY and CDR2 SMNVEV (reference sequence). The CDR3 sequence: CASGWGGGTGELFF. For the CDR3, the DNA is TGTGCCAGCGGTTGGGGGGGAGGAACCGGGGAGCTGTTTTTT.

The chain couples TRBV9 to TRBJ2-5, with 8 bases matching TRBD2. The length of the CDR3 is 15 residues. Trimming took 4 bases from V and 5 from J; bases not matched to a gene: 10. The germline gives CDR1 SGDLS, CDR2 YYNGEE. The CDR3 reads CASSQSGGVWETQYF. The CDR3 nucleotides are TGTGCCAGCAGCCAGTCCGGGGGGGTCTGGGAGACCCAGTACTTC.

This clone has only one observation. This chain uses TRBV13 with TRBJ1-5; tentative D call: TRBD1 (5 bases). Germline V gene sequence: CDR1 PRHDT, CDR2 FYEKMQ (reference sequence). This CDR3 contains 15 residues. V lost 0 bases, J lost 4 bases, and 10 bases lay in between. In DNA form, the CDR3 reads TGTGCCAGCAGCTTAGGACGGCAGGGTAATCAGCCCCAGCATTTT. It is translated as CASSLGRQGNQPQHF.

The chain carries TRBV5-1 and TRBJ2-6; 7 positions agree with TRBD1. The CDR3 extends over 15 amino acids. V dropped 4 bases and J dropped 5; count of bases not matched to a gene: 6. Germline V CDR1 and CDR2: SGHRS, YFSETQ. The CDR3 DNA reads as TGCGCCAGCAGCCAGGGGGACAGTCGGGCCAACGTCCTGACTTTC. Its translation: CASSQGDSRANVLTF.

The V and J genes are TRBV6-6 and TRBJ2-7; TRBD1 aligns across 10 bases. The CDR3 has 16 amino acids. The V and J ends lost 0 bases and 4 bases, in that order; junction bases with no gene match: 6. Germline CDR1 is MNHNY and CDR2 is SVGAGI (reference sequence). The CDR3 sequence: CASSYSQTGGGYEQYF. In nucleotides, the CDR3 is TGTGCCAGCAGTTACTCTCAGACAGGGGGCGGGTACGAGCAGTACTTC.

This clone was recorded once. Here the CDR3 reads CASSRSGTGHVVNTEAFF. The CDR3 DNA follows: TGTGCCAGTAGCCGCTCCGGGACAGGGCATGTCGTGAACACTGAAGCTTTCTTT. This chain links TRBV19 with TRBJ1-1, with 9 bases lining up with TRBD1. Trimming cost V 6 bases and J 0 bases; bases outside gene matches: 14. This CDR3 contains 18 residues. Germline V CDR1 and CDR2: LNHDA, SQIVND (reference sequence).

The rearrangement uses TRBV7-9 and TRBJ2-7, with TRBD1 matching 9 bases. Unmatched junction bases numbered 9, after V lost 5 bases and J lost 1 base. The V gene's germline CDR1 is SEHNR and CDR2 FQNEAQ (reference sequence). CDR3 length equals 16 residues. The CDR3 spells CASSLDRGRGSYEQYF. For the CDR3, the DNA is TGTGCCAGCAGCCTGGACAGGGGTCGAGGTTCCTACGAGCAGTACTTC.

This clone was seen a handful of times. The chain couples TRBV4-2 to TRBJ1-6; TRBD1 agrees at 8 bases. The CDR3 has 15 residues. The germline CDR1 and CDR2 sequences are LGHNA and YNFKEQ. V lost 4 bases, J lost 9 bases, and 8 bases stayed unmatched. The chain's CDR3 is CASSRGQGVGSPLHF. The CDR3 region has the DNA TGTGCCAGCAGCCGCGGACAGGGTGTCGGTTCACCCCTCCACTTT.

The chain couples TRBV6-1 to TRBJ2-1; TRBD1 might be the D (5 bases). The CDR3 length is 16 residues. V was cut by 1 base and J by 3 bases, with 13 bases left in between. The germline CDR1 and CDR2 sequences are MNHNS and SASEGT. CDR3 sequence: CASSEGATQGYNEQFF. The CDR3 region has the DNA TGTGCCAGCAGTGAAGGCGCCACCCAGGGCTACAATGAGCAGTTCTTC.

This rearrangement joins TRBV12-3 or TRBV12-4 to TRBJ1-1; TRBD1 might be the D (5 bases). V lost 5 bases and J 5 bases, leaving 9 bases between the germline ends. The CDR3 loop spans 12 amino acids. DNA for the CDR3: TGTGCCAGCAGTCCTAAGGGGACTGAAGCTTTCTTT. Protein: CASSPKGTEAFF.

The gene calls are TRBV5-1 and TRBJ2-7, with D perhaps matching TRBD1 (5 bases). The CDR3 sequence is 13 residues long. Trimming took off 8 bases at V and 3 bases at J, with 15 bases between the two ends. Germline CDR1 SGHRS, CDR2 YFSETQ. This CDR3 reads CASKKGPFYEQYF. CDR3 nucleotides: TGCGCCAGTAAGAAGGGGCCTTTCTACGAGCAGTACTTC. The full variable domain, with the rest looked up from reference TRBV5-1 and TRBJ2-7, is KAGVTQTPRYLIKTRGQQVTLSCSPISGHRSVSWYQQTPGQGLQFLFEYFSETQRNKGNFPGRFSGRQFSNSRSEMNVSTLELGDSALYLCASKKGPFYEQYFGPGTRLTVT.

This chain uses TRBV3-1 (or the pseudogene TRBV3-2) with TRBJ1-1; 8 bases are a match to TRBD1. Trimming took 4 bases from V and 4 from J; bases not matched to a gene: 14. The CDR3 loop spans 17 amino acids. Germline V gene data show CDR1 as LGHDT and CDR2 as YNNKEL (reference sequence). CDR3 DNA sequence: TGTGCCAGCAGCCGCCGATCAGGGGGCCTTTTGAGCACTGAAGCTTTCTTT. It codes for CASSRRSGGLLSTEAFF.

The chain combines TRBV19 with TRBJ2-6; D ambiguous. Germline V CDR1 and CDR2: LNHDA, SQIVND (reference sequence). V was clipped by 6 bases and J by 14 bases, with 14 bases between them. The CDR3 is 12 amino acids. CDR3 DNA: TGTGCCAGTAGATCCGACAATCTCCTCCTGACTTTC. Translating it yields CASRSDNLLLTF.

This chain uses TRBV5-1 with TRBJ1-1; no definite D call. The CDR3 length is 14 residues. The ends were cut back, 4 bases at V and 5 bases at J, with 15 bases in the middle. The germline V gene has CDR1 SGHRS and CDR2 YFSETQ. This CDR3 reads CASSEGGSTTEAFF. As DNA, the CDR3 is TGCGCCAGCAGCGAGGGAGGTTCGACTACTGAAGCTTTCTTT.

The chain carries TRBV5-6 and TRBJ1-1; 8 nucleotides line up with TRBD1. V dropped 2 bases and J dropped 4; count of bases not matched to a gene: 4. In germline, CDR1 is SGHDT, CDR2 YYEEEE. This CDR3 spans 14 amino acids. The CDR3 DNA reads TGTGCCAGCAGCTTCCGGACAGGGCGCACTGAAGCTTTCTTT. This gives the protein CASSFRTGRTEAFF. Supplemented by reference TRBV5-6 and TRBJ1-1, the full variable domain reads DAGVTQSPTHLIKTRGQQVTLRCSPKSGHDTVSWYQQALGQGPQFIFQYYEEEERQRGNFPDRFSGHQFPNYSSELNVNALLLGDSALYLCASSFRTGRTEAFFGQGTRLTVV.

The rearrangement uses TRBV4-1 and TRBJ1-3; D ambiguous. Trimming stripped 0 bases from V and 7 bases from J, with 13 bases between. Germline CDR1 is MGHRA and CDR2 is YSYEKL. This CDR3 has 15 amino acids. This CDR3 reads CASSQDLGWRNTIYF. CDR3 sequence (DNA): TGCGCCAGCAGCCAAGATCTCGGGTGGCGGAACACCATATATTTT.

The gene calls are TRBV7-8 and TRBJ2-7, with 11 positions matching TRBD1. V gave up 4 bases and J gave up 0 bases; unmatched junction bases: 5. Per the germline V gene, CDR1 is SGHVS and CDR2 is FQNEAQ. CDR3 length: 16 amino acids. CDR3 protein: CASSYLGQGASYEQYF. CDR3 nucleotides: TGTGCCAGCAGCTACCTTGGACAGGGGGCCTCCTACGAGCAGTACTTC. The full variable domain, with the rest looked up from reference TRBV7-8 and TRBJ2-7, is GAGVSQSPRYKVAKRGQDVALRCDPISGHVSLFWYQQALGQGPEFLTYFQNEAQLDKSGLPSDRFFAERPEGSVSTLKIQRTQQEDSAVYLCASSYLGQGASYEQYFGPGTRLTVT.

The rearrangement joins TRBV7-2 to TRBJ1-2, with TRBD1 matching 10 bases. There are 15 residues in the CDR3. CDR1 is SGHTA and CDR2 is FQGNSA in the germline V gene. The V and J ends lost 3 bases and 6 bases, in that order; junction bases with no gene match: 7. CDR3 region: CASSLKTGGLDGYTF. The CDR3 coding sequence is TGTGCCAGCAGCTTGAAGACAGGGGGCTTGGATGGCTACACCTTC.